The 12 T cell receptor beta chains given below trace back to one sample, sequenced in a study of cytomegalovirus exposure and HLA in healthy donors. Primers: 60 Vbeta forward and 13 Jbeta reverse. The assay was immunoSEQ multiplex PCR, and TCRdb's table has in-frame clones only and misses some. The listing contains tens of thousands of clones. The material sequenced was PBMCs. All receptors derive from a man aged 25 to 45 in good health and CMV-seropositive.

The chain uses TRBV13 and TRBJ2-7; 9 nucleotides match TRBD1. The CDR3 totals 13 residues. Trimming at V came to 5 bases and at J to 6 bases, leaving 5 bases not matched to a gene. The germline V gene encodes CDR1 PRHDT and CDR2 FYEKMQ (reference sequence). CDR3 in amino acids: CASSTTGGSEQYF. The CDR3 nucleotides read TGTGCCAGCAGCACCACAGGGGGCAGCGAGCAGTACTTC.

The rearrangement uses TRBV5-6 and TRBJ2-2, with TRBD1 matching 9 bases. The germline gives CDR1 SGHDT, CDR2 YYEEEE. Losses at the gene ends were 2 bases for V and 3 bases for J; bases not matched to a gene: 5. The CDR3 has 16 amino acids. DNA for the CDR3: TGTGCCAGCAGCTTTTCGGGACAGGGATACACCGGGGAGCTGTTTTTT. Its translation is CASSFSGQGYTGELFF.

V is TRBV6-1 and J is TRBJ2-3, with 11 bases lining up with TRBD2. The ends lost 5 bases at V and 0 bases at J; junction bases unmatched: 1. Germline CDR1 is MNHNS and CDR2 is SASEGT. The CDR3 totals 15 residues. CDR3 loop: CASSTSGGSTDTQYF. DNA for the CDR3: TGTGCCAGCAGTACTAGCGGGGGAAGCACAGATACGCAGTATTTT.

The chain links TRBV7-9 to TRBJ1-4; D not certain. Germline loops: CDR1 SEHNR, CDR2 FQNEAQ (reference sequence). CDR3 length: 13 residues. The ends were cut back, 4 bases at V and 4 bases at J, with 7 bases in the middle. CDR3 coding DNA: TGTGCCAGCAGCTCCGAGTTTAATGAAAAACTGTTTTTT. Protein sequence: CASSSEFNEKLFF.

The V call is TRBV11-2, the J call TRBJ2-7, with D perhaps TRBD2 (6 bases). Looked up from germline, CDR1 is SGHAT and CDR2 is FQNNGV. The ends were cut back, 5 bases at V and 5 bases at J, with 19 bases in the middle. This CDR3 region has 15 residues. CDR3 sequence reads: CASSPHSGVIDEQYF. Here the CDR3 DNA reads TGTGCCAGCAGCCCCCATTCGGGGGTTATCGACGAGCAGTACTTC.

This chain joins TRBV5-6 and TRBJ2-7; D gene unclear. The CDR3 covers 12 residues. V was cut by 2 bases and J by 7 bases, with 10 bases left in between. CDR1 and CDR2 from the germline V gene are SGHDT and YYEEEE. In DNA, the CDR3 is TGTGCCAGCAGCTTATCAGCGAGGGAGCAGTACTTC. It encodes CASSLSAREQYF.

This chain links TRBV19 with TRBJ2-3; D possibly uses TRBD1 or TRBD2 (5 bases each). Germline V CDR1 and CDR2: LNHDA, SQIVND (reference sequence). Trimming pared 5 bases from V and 1 base from J, leaving 13 bases between. CDR3 length: 15 amino acids. The CDR3 loop is CASSLGVGGTDTQYF. CDR3 bases: TGTGCCAGTAGTCTAGGGGTCGGGGGCACAGATACGCAGTATTTT. Using reference TRBV19 and TRBJ2-3 for the parts outside the CDR3, the full variable domain is DGGITQSPKYLFRKEGQNVTLSCEQNLNHDAMYWYRQDPGQGLRLIYYSQIVNDFQKGDIAEGYSVSREKKESFPLTVTSAQKNPTAFYLCASSLGVGGTDTQYFGPGTRLTVL.

V gene TRBV6-5 combines with J gene TRBJ2-7, with 10 bases identical to TRBD1. Germline V gene lookup returns CDR1 MNHEY and CDR2 SVGAGI. The trim removed 2 bases at V and 5 bases at J, leaving 6 bases unmatched. This CDR3 is built from 15 residues. CDR3 region: CASSYRGTGDHEQYF. DNA of the CDR3: TGTGCCAGCAGTTACAGGGGGACAGGGGACCACGAGCAGTACTTC.

The V gene is TRBV14, the J gene TRBJ1-4; 8 bases map to TRBD1. The V gene's germline CDR1 is SGHDN and CDR2 FVKESK. This CDR3 region has 18 residues. With 0 bases clipped from V and 6 bases from J, the junction kept 12 bases outside the gene matches. As DNA, the CDR3 is TGTGCCAGCAGCCAAGATTTCAGGGGGCGTATTAGAGATGAAAAACTGTTTTTT. As protein: CASSQDFRGRIRDEKLFF.

The chain recombines TRBV19 with TRBJ2-7; 9 nucleotides align to TRBD2. The germline V gene has CDR1 LNHDA and CDR2 SQIVND (reference sequence). J lost 3 bases, V lost 4 bases, and 7 bases had no gene match. The CDR3 has 15 amino acids. For the CDR3, the DNA is TGTGCCAGTAGTAGAATTAGCGGGAGTGTCTACGAGCAGTACTTC. It is translated as CASSRISGSVYEQYF.

This rearrangement joins TRBV9 to TRBJ2-2; TRBD2 matches at 11 bases. V trimming: 4 bases; J trimming: 7 bases; junction bases outside the gene matches: 9. The CDR3 has 16 residues. CDR1 and CDR2 (germline): SGDLS, YYNGEE. In nucleotides, the CDR3 is TGTGCCAGCAGCCCACGACTAGCGGGGATTGGCGGGGAGCTGTTTTTT. Its translation: CASSPRLAGIGGELFF.

This sequence joins TRBV29-1 and TRBJ1-2, with 9 bases lining up with TRBD1. CDR3 length: 13 residues. From germline, CDR1 is SQVTM and CDR2 ANQGSEA. Trimming cost V 1 base and J 6 bases; bases outside gene matches: 3. The DNA for the CDR3 is TGCAGCGTTGAAGGGACAGGGGCGAATGGCTACACCTTC. Its protein is CSVEGTGANGYTF.